This TCR beta chain was obtained from a study of T cells in women clearing cervical HPV infection. Study at large: Cases were women with histologically confirmed HPV16-related CIN3 or worse, including a couple of invasive cancers.

In regard to this clone: The antigen is not known. The read is 3 residues too short to cover the CDR3 end, so that end is filled in from the germline J gene.

The CDR3 length is 14 residues. Germline CDR1 ENHRY, CDR2 SYGVKD. The V gene end was trimmed by 0 bases and the J gene end by 3 bases; junction bases not matched to a gene: 2. Some clones are missing from TCRdb's copy, which holds only in-frame ones; the method was immunoSEQ multiplex PCR. Its clone listing holds about 26,000 clones. General study results and limits: Effector/memory and HPV-specific T cells were not isolated, and association timing is unknown.

The source of this sequence is a woman aged 18 to 75 with a cervical HPV16 infection that either progressed to CIN3+ or cleared (not recorded which). Sequenced sample: blood buffy coat. This chain joins TRBV10-3 and TRBJ2-7; 7 positions match TRBD1. The sequenced part of the CDR3 DNA is TGTGCCATCAGTGAGTCGACAGGGCTCTACGAG. This encodes CAISESTGLYE. The entire CDR3 protein is CAISESTGLYEQYF.